One and the same sample provided the 7 T cell receptor beta chains below, sequenced in a study of blood T cell repertoires in COVID-19. Data came from immunoSEQ multiplex PCR; TCRdb stores just in-frame clones and leaves some out. The sample carries 130,000 or so clones, roughly 80% recorded once. Sequencing was carried out using peripheral blood. The receptor set was obtained from a human donor in a cohort sampled during active COVID-19.

V and J are TRBV25-1 and TRBJ2-5; 9 bases fit TRBD1. CDR3 length: 15 amino acids. With V trimmed by 4 bases and J by 5 bases, 8 bases remained unmatched. CDR1 is MGHDK and CDR2 is SYGVNS in the germline V gene. The CDR3 is CASSVPGQGWETQYF. Here the CDR3 DNA reads TGTGCCAGCAGTGTCCCGGGACAGGGTTGGGAGACCCAGTACTTC.

In this sample, this clone turned up a few times. The rearrangement links TRBV13 to TRBJ2-7, with TRBD2 as a possible D gene (6 bases). Trimming removed 4 bases from V and 0 bases from J, with 13 bases in between. CDR1 PRHDT and CDR2 FYEKMQ come from the germline V gene (reference sequence). The CDR3 length is 15 residues. The CDR3 coding sequence is TGTGCCAGCAGCTCCGGGACTGGCGGCTCCTACGAGCAGTACTTC. Translation: CASSSGTGGSYEQYF.

This chain joins TRBV5-6 and TRBJ2-7; D is undetermined. Germline-derived CDR1 and CDR2 are SGHDT and YYEEEE. This CDR3 is built from 14 residues. V dropped 4 bases and J dropped 4 bases, with 15 bases sitting between them. The CDR3 reads CASSPLGTRYEQYF. DNA for the CDR3: TGTGCCAGCAGCCCTTTGGGCACTCGGTACGAGCAGTACTTC. Full variable domain (missing parts from reference TRBV5-6 and TRBJ2-7): DAGVTQSPTHLIKTRGQQVTLRCSPKSGHDTVSWYQQALGQGPQFIFQYYEEEERQRGNFPDRFSGHQFPNYSSELNVNALLLGDSALYLCASSPLGTRYEQYFGPGTRLTVT.

The chain recombines TRBV28 with TRBJ2-1, with 10 bases fitting TRBD2. The CDR3 length is 13 residues. With 2 bases clipped from V and 12 bases from J, the junction kept 4 bases outside the gene matches. Germline CDR1 MDHEN, CDR2 SYDVKM. CDR3 nucleotides: TGTGCCAGCAGTTTAGAGAGCGGGAGGGGGCAGTTCTTC. It codes for CASSLESGRGQFF.

V gene TRBV5-6 combines with J gene TRBJ1-2; D is ambiguous. Trimming removed 2 bases from V and 8 bases from J, with 13 bases in between. There are 13 residues in the CDR3. Germline CDR1 reads SGHDT; CDR2 reads YYEEEE. CDR3 nucleotide sequence: TGTGCCAGCAGCTTAGAGGCACGGGGAGGCTACACCTTC. Translating gives CASSLEARGGYTF.

The chain links TRBV13 to TRBJ1-6; 7 positions agree with TRBD1. Germline V lookup: CDR1 PRHDT, CDR2 FYEKMQ (reference sequence). This CDR3 has 14 amino acids. The ends lost 0 bases at V and 7 bases at J; junction bases unmatched: 0. For the CDR3, the DNA is TGTGCCAGCAGCTTAGGACAGGGGAATTCACCCCTCCACTTT. Residues: CASSLGQGNSPLHF.

The chain uses TRBV5-6 and TRBJ2-5, with a possible D match to TRBD2 (5 bases). The CDR3 totals 14 residues. Germline CDR1 SGHDT, CDR2 YYEEEE. The V gene lost 0 bases and the J gene lost 1 base, with 7 bases spanning the gap. CDR3 nucleotides: TGTGCCAGCAGCTTGGGTACTAGCCAAGAGACCCAGTACTTC. Amino acids: CASSLGTSQETQYF.